This T cell receptor beta chain was observed in a study of beta chain features in type 1 diabetes. Study outcomes and limitations: Lower insertion and higher deletion counts appeared at VDJ junctions in type 1 diabetes patients. Patients with Type 1 diabetes showed moderately but significantly shorter TCRB CDR3s in all four CD4+ subsets. The naive, central memory and Treg TCRB repertoires looked more alike in patients than they did in healthy donors.

Per the germline V gene, CDR1 is SGHRS and CDR2 is YFSETQ. J was trimmed by 3 bases and V by 4 bases; bases with no gene match: 2. The CDR3 extends over 14 amino acids. This clone was found a few times. The antigen is unknown. Expressed TCRB transcripts were sequenced, since all the RNA that had been isolated was reverse transcribed. Here immunoSEQ multiplex PCR was the method, and the copy in TCRdb shows in-frame clones only, minus some. Found here are hundreds of thousands of clones, 13% of them singletons; the top ten hold less than 0.025%. The receptor comes from a man aged 18 to 29 with type 1 diabetes. V is TRBV5-1 and J is TRBJ2-5; 11 positions match TRBD1. The sequencing input was naive CD4+ T cells from blood. The CDR3 DNA follows: TGCGCCAGCAGCGCGGGACAGGGGGAAGAGACCCAGTACTTC. Translation gives CASSAGQGEETQYF.